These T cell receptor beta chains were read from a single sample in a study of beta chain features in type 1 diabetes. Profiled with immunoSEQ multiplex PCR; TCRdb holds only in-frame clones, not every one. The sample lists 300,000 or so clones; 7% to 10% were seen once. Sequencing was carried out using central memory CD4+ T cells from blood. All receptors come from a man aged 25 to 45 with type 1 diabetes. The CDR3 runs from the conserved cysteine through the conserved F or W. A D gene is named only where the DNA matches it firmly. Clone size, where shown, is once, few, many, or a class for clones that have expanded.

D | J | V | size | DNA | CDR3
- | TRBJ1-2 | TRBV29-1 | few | TGCAGCGCTTGGACAGCTGATGGCTACACCTTC | CSAWTADGYTF
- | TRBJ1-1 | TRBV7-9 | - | TGTGCCAGCAGCCGTATCACGGGGGCTGAAGCTTTCTTT | CASSRITGAEAFF
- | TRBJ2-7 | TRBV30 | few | TGTGCCTGGATGGCGGACACCTACGAGCAGTACTTC | CAWMADTYEQYF
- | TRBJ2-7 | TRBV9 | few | TGTGCCAGCAGCGCCCAGCCCGGATCCTCCTACGAGCAGTACTTC | CASSAQPGSSYEQYF
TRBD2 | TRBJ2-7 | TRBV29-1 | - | TGCAGCGTTGAAGAAGTCGGTCTAGCGGGGACCTACGAGCAGTACTTC | CSVEEVGLAGTYEQYF
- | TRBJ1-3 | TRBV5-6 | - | TGTGCCAGCAGCCGCGTCGACTCTGGAAACACCATATATTTT | CASSRVDSGNTIYF
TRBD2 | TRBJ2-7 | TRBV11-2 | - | TGTGCCAGCAGCTTAGGACTAGCCAGGTCCTACGAGCAGTACTTC | CASSLGLARSYEQYF
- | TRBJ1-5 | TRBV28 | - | TGTGCCAGCAGCTCCCAGGGTTACGGCAATCAGCCCCAGCATTTT | CASSSQGYGNQPQHF
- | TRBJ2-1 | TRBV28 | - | TGTGCCAGCAGTTTATGGATAGTGGGGGCGATCAACAATGAGCAGTTCTTC | CASSLWIVGAINNEQFF
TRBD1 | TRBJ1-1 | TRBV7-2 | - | TGTGCCAGCAGCCAGGGGGTGCGAACTGAAGCTTTCTTT | CASSQGVRTEAFF
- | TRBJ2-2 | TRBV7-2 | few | TGTGCCAGCAGCTTAGCTGTAGGGAACACCGGGGAGCTGTTTTTT | CASSLAVGNTGELFF
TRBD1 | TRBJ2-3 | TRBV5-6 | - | TGTGCCAGCAGCTGGGACAGGGGTACAGATACGCAGTATTTT | CASSWDRGTDTQYF
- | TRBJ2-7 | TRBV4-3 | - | TGCGCCAGCAGCCAAGAAGGCGCTCATACCTACGAGCAGTACTTC | CASSQEGAHTYEQYF
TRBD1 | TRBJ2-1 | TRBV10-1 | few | TGCGCCAGCAGTGAGTCGGGAACAGGGGGCATCAATGAGCAGTTCTTC | CASSESGTGGINEQFF
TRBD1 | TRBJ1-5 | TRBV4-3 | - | TGCGCCAGCAGCCAACAACCAAGGACAGGGGGGCAGCCCCAGCATTTT | CASSQQPRTGGQPQHF
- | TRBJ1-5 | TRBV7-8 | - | TGTGCCAGCAGCTTAGAGGGGGGCAGGCAGCCCCAGCATTTT | CASSLEGGRQPQHF
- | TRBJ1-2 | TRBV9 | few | TGTGCCAGCACCCCGGAGACAAACTATGGCTACACCTTC | CASTPETNYGYTF
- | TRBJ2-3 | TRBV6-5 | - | TGTGCCAGCACTCGCAGAGGGGGAAGCACAGATACGCAGTATTTT | CASTRRGGSTDTQYF
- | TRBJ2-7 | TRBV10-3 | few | TGTGCCACACAAGTAGAATACGAGCAGTACTTC | CATQVEYEQYF
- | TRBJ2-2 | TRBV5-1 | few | TGCGCCAGCAGCTCTGACCCAAGAGGGGAGCTGTTTTTT | CASSSDPRGELFF
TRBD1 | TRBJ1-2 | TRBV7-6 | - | TGTGCCAGCAGCCCCGCACAGGGGAGGGGTGGCTACACCTTC | CASSPAQGRGGYTF
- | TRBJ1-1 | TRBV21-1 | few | TGTGCCCCCCTACTCGGGGAGACAGGATTGAACACTGAAGCTTTCTTT | CAPLLGETGLNTEAFF